Listed below are T cell receptor beta chains from one sample, sequenced in a study of blood T cells in healthy people across ages. TCRdb reanalysed the 5' RACE reads using MiXCR and keeps one entry per CDR3 protein. Counted here are around 700,000 distinct CDR3 sequences, roughly 25% occurring once; the ten biggest clones make up more than 8.5%. The sample was also reused in another study, on T cells of mothers and their children.

The material sequenced was blood. These receptors were collected from a boy under 18 in good health. The CDR3 runs from the conserved cysteine through the conserved F or W. Fields, in order: D gene, J gene, clone size, V gene, CDR3 protein, CDR3 DNA. D genes are given only for firm matches. Some rows mark clone size as missing; the rest say once, few, many or name a class of expanded clone.

d_gene: .
j_gene: TRBJ2-4
abundance: few
v_gene: TRBV20-1
CDR3aa: CSARDYRVGDIQYF
CDR3nt: TGCAGTGCTAGAGATTACAGGGTCGGAGACATTCAGTACTTC

d_gene: .
j_gene: TRBJ2-1
abundance: .
v_gene: TRBV24-1
CDR3aa: CATSDRMSYNEQFF
CDR3nt: TGTGCCACCAGTGACCGGATGTCCTACAATGAGCAGTTCTTC

d_gene: TRBD2
j_gene: TRBJ2-3
abundance: .
v_gene: TRBV11-2
CDR3aa: CASSLDLAGVEDTQYF
CDR3nt: TGTGCCAGCAGCTTAGATCTAGCGGGGGTGGAAGATACGCAGTATTTT

d_gene: TRBD1
j_gene: TRBJ1-4
abundance: .
v_gene: TRBV7-2
CDR3aa: CASSLVPTGHPGGEKLFF
CDR3nt: TGTGCCAGCAGCTTAGTCCCTACCGGACACCCAGGGGGTGAAAAACTGTTTTTT

d_gene: .
j_gene: TRBJ2-1
abundance: few
v_gene: TRBV28
CDR3aa: CASSRGSPVNEQFF
CDR3nt: TGTGCCAGCAGTCGTGGGTCCCCGGTCAATGAGCAGTTCTTC

d_gene: .
j_gene: TRBJ2-7
abundance: .
v_gene: TRBV20-1
CDR3aa: CSARGTDLYEQYF
CDR3nt: TGCAGTGCTAGAGGGACAGACCTCTACGAGCAGTACTTC

d_gene: .
j_gene: TRBJ1-6
abundance: .
v_gene: TRBV6-5
CDR3aa: CASSYGSGVSPLHF
CDR3nt: TGTGCCAGCAGTTATGGAAGTGGAGTCTCACCCCTCCACTTT

d_gene: .
j_gene: TRBJ1-2
abundance: .
v_gene: TRBV6-1
CDR3aa: CASSEAQGTPQRSYGYTF
CDR3nt: TGTGCCAGCAGTGAAGCGCAGGGGACGCCCCAACGGTCCTATGGCTACACCTTC

d_gene: .
j_gene: TRBJ2-7
abundance: many
v_gene: TRBV20-1
CDR3aa: CSARGVGTDYEQYF
CDR3nt: TGCAGTGCTAGAGGTGTTGGGACGGACTACGAGCAGTACTTC

d_gene: .
j_gene: TRBJ2-1
abundance: .
v_gene: TRBV11-3
CDR3aa: CASSRIGAHEQFF
CDR3nt: TGTGCCAGCAGCCGGATTGGGGCACATGAGCAGTTCTTC

d_gene: TRBD1
j_gene: TRBJ2-1
abundance: .
v_gene: TRBV4-1
CDR3aa: CASSPTDRGNGNEQFF
CDR3nt: TGCGCCAGCAGCCCTACCGACAGGGGGAACGGTAATGAGCAGTTCTTC

d_gene: .
j_gene: TRBJ1-3
abundance: few
v_gene: TRBV6-5
CDR3aa: CASSYGKGNTIYF
CDR3nt: TGTGCCAGCAGTTATGGGAAAGGAAACACCATATATTTT

d_gene: .
j_gene: TRBJ1-3
abundance: .
v_gene: TRBV6-5
CDR3aa: CASSYSSRGGSSGNTIYF
CDR3nt: TGTGCCAGCAGTTACTCGTCCCGGGGCGGGAGCTCTGGAAACACCATATATTTT

d_gene: .
j_gene: TRBJ2-7
abundance: .
v_gene: TRBV11-1
CDR3aa: CASSLATNSYTFTYEQYF
CDR3nt: TGTGCCAGCAGCTTAGCGACGAACAGCTATACCTTTACCTACGAGCAGTACTTC

d_gene: TRBD1
j_gene: TRBJ2-5
abundance: .
v_gene: TRBV20-1
CDR3aa: CSAVDRGETQYF
CDR3nt: TGCAGTGCGGTAGACAGGGGAGAGACCCAGTACTTC

d_gene: .
j_gene: TRBJ2-7
abundance: .
v_gene: TRBV29-1
CDR3aa: CSVEGDGWEQYF
CDR3nt: TGCAGCGTTGAAGGGGATGGTTGGGAGCAGTACTTC

d_gene: .
j_gene: TRBJ1-4
abundance: .
v_gene: TRBV5-1
CDR3aa: CASSAGVGDYEKLFF
CDR3nt: TGCGCCAGCAGCGCTGGAGTGGGGGATTATGAAAAACTGTTTTTT

d_gene: .
j_gene: TRBJ2-5
abundance: .
v_gene: TRBV7-2
CDR3aa: CATRRDEKGAQYF
CDR3nt: TGCGCCACCCGTCGGGACGAGAAAGGGGCCCAGTACTTC

d_gene: TRBD1
j_gene: TRBJ2-3
abundance: few
v_gene: TRBV6-5
CDR3aa: CASSRLGTGDTQYF
CDR3nt: TGTGCCAGCAGTCGTTTAGGGACAGGAGATACGCAGTATTTT

d_gene: .
j_gene: TRBJ1-6
abundance: .
v_gene: TRBV3-1
CDR3aa: CASSQDALSYNSPLHF
CDR3nt: TGTGCCAGCAGCCAAGATGCCCTCTCCTATAATTCACCCCTCCACTTT

d_gene: .
j_gene: TRBJ2-7
abundance: few
v_gene: TRBV28
CDR3aa: CASSLAALGAYEQYF
CDR3nt: TGTGCCAGCAGTTTAGCGGCGCTCGGCGCCTACGAGCAGTACTTC

d_gene: TRBD1
j_gene: TRBJ2-7
abundance: few
v_gene: TRBV27
CDR3aa: CASSFGTGTLEQYF
CDR3nt: TGTGCCAGCAGTTTTGGGACAGGGACGCTCGAGCAGTACTTC

d_gene: TRBD2
j_gene: TRBJ2-4
abundance: .
v_gene: TRBV11-2
CDR3aa: CASSRTGTSETFFDIQYF
CDR3nt: TGTGCCAGCAGCCGCACCGGGACTAGCGAAACGTTTTTTGATATTCAGTACTTC

d_gene: TRBD2
j_gene: TRBJ2-1
abundance: few
v_gene: TRBV2
CDR3aa: CASSAFEREDNEQFF
CDR3nt: TGTGCCAGCAGTGCTTTCGAGCGGGAAGACAATGAGCAGTTCTTC

d_gene: .
j_gene: TRBJ2-7
abundance: .
v_gene: TRBV29-1
CDR3aa: CSGGTTSYEQYF
CDR3nt: TGCAGCGGGGGAACGACCTCCTACGAGCAGTACTTC

d_gene: .
j_gene: TRBJ1-1
abundance: .
v_gene: TRBV6-1
CDR3aa: CASSEAGAPGTEAFF
CDR3nt: TGTGCCAGCAGTGAAGCCGGGGCCCCTGGGACTGAAGCTTTCTTT

d_gene: .
j_gene: TRBJ2-5
abundance: .
v_gene: TRBV20-1
CDR3aa: CSARENRDYRETQYF
CDR3nt: TGCAGTGCTAGAGAAAACAGGGACTATAGAGAGACCCAGTACTTC

d_gene: TRBD2
j_gene: TRBJ2-1
abundance: .
v_gene: TRBV20-1
CDR3aa: CSASGLAGYNEQFF
CDR3nt: TGCAGTGCTAGTGGACTAGCGGGTTACAATGAGCAGTTCTTC

d_gene: .
j_gene: TRBJ2-7
abundance: few
v_gene: TRBV6-6
CDR3aa: CASTRRSGAYEQYF
CDR3nt: TGTGCCAGCACCCGCAGGAGTGGGGCCTACGAGCAGTACTTC

d_gene: TRBD1
j_gene: TRBJ1-2
abundance: .
v_gene: TRBV29-1
CDR3aa: CSALFRDRGRVNYGYTF
CDR3nt: TGCAGCGCGCTATTCCGGGACAGGGGGAGGGTTAACTATGGCTACACCTTC

d_gene: .
j_gene: TRBJ2-5
abundance: .
v_gene: TRBV5-6
CDR3aa: CASGIYTDIQETQYF
CDR3nt: TGTGCCAGCGGGATCTATACAGACATCCAAGAGACCCAGTACTTC

d_gene: .
j_gene: TRBJ2-7
abundance: .
v_gene: TRBV27
CDR3aa: CASSFNRRGTVSYEQYF
CDR3nt: TGTGCCAGCAGTTTCAATAGGCGGGGGACAGTTTCCTACGAGCAGTACTTC

d_gene: .
j_gene: TRBJ1-5
abundance: few
v_gene: TRBV6-5
CDR3aa: CASSSLRVGNQPQHF
CDR3nt: TGTGCCAGCAGCTCTCTCAGGGTTGGCAATCAGCCCCAGCATTTT

d_gene: .
j_gene: TRBJ1-4
abundance: .
v_gene: TRBV6-5
CDR3aa: CASTNRGLNEKLFF
CDR3nt: TGTGCCAGCACAAACAGAGGCCTGAATGAAAAACTGTTTTTT

d_gene: TRBD2
j_gene: TRBJ2-3
abundance: .
v_gene: TRBV11-2
CDR3aa: CASSPGGARIDTQYF
CDR3nt: TGTGCCAGCAGCCCCGGGGGGGCGAGGATAGATACGCAGTATTTT

d_gene: .
j_gene: TRBJ1-1
abundance: .
v_gene: TRBV6-6
CDR3aa: CASSPLGGRVNTEAFF
CDR3nt: TGTGCCAGCAGTCCACTCGGGGGGCGAGTAAACACTGAAGCTTTCTTT

d_gene: .
j_gene: TRBJ2-4
abundance: many
v_gene: TRBV9
CDR3aa: CASSVGGEENIQYF
CDR3nt: TGTGCCAGCAGCGTAGGCGGGGAGGAAAACATTCAGTACTTC

d_gene: TRBD1
j_gene: TRBJ2-5
abundance: .
v_gene: TRBV12-3/TRBV12-4
CDR3aa: CASSFDRGTKKRTQYF
CDR3nt: TGTGCCAGCAGTTTTGACAGGGGCACCAAAAAGAGGACCCAGTACTTC

d_gene: .
j_gene: TRBJ2-7
abundance: few
v_gene: TRBV11-2
CDR3aa: CASSLDGGILGYEQYF
CDR3nt: TGTGCCAGCAGCTTAGATGGGGGGATCCTAGGCTACGAGCAGTACTTC

d_gene: .
j_gene: TRBJ1-2
abundance: few
v_gene: TRBV12-3/TRBV12-4
CDR3aa: CASSLVGEINYGYTF
CDR3nt: TGTGCCAGCAGTTTAGTCGGGGAGATTAACTATGGCTACACCTTC

d_gene: TRBD2
j_gene: TRBJ2-1
abundance: .
v_gene: TRBV24-1
CDR3aa: CATSDLAGGIEQFF
CDR3nt: TGTGCCACCAGTGATCTTGCGGGGGGCATTGAGCAGTTCTTC

d_gene: TRBD1
j_gene: TRBJ2-7
abundance: .
v_gene: TRBV6-1
CDR3aa: CASRVDTGGFSYEQYF
CDR3nt: TGTGCCAGCAGAGTCGACACAGGGGGATTTTCCTACGAGCAGTACTTC

d_gene: .
j_gene: TRBJ1-4
abundance: .
v_gene: TRBV2
CDR3aa: CASMDPHNEKLFF
CDR3nt: TGTGCCAGCATGGACCCTCATAATGAAAAACTGTTTTTT

d_gene: TRBD1
j_gene: TRBJ2-7
abundance: .
v_gene: TRBV29-1
CDR3aa: CSVVDWTGNYEQYF
CDR3nt: TGCAGCGTTGTTGACTGGACAGGGAACTACGAGCAGTACTTC

d_gene: .
j_gene: TRBJ2-4
abundance: .
v_gene: TRBV20-1
CDR3aa: CSASFEAKNIQYF
CDR3nt: TGCAGTGCTAGTTTCGAAGCCAAAAACATTCAGTACTTC

d_gene: TRBD2
j_gene: TRBJ2-2
abundance: .
v_gene: TRBV3-1
CDR3aa: CASSQDRTSDVTGELFF
CDR3nt: TGTGCCAGCAGCCAAGACAGGACTAGCGACGTCACCGGGGAGCTGTTTTTT

d_gene: .
j_gene: TRBJ1-4
abundance: .
v_gene: TRBV5-1
CDR3aa: CASSLAVGSTNEKLFF
CDR3nt: TGCGCCAGCAGCTTGGCCGTGGGGTCAACTAATGAAAAACTGTTTTTT

d_gene: .
j_gene: TRBJ1-2
abundance: few
v_gene: TRBV28
CDR3aa: CASSSGPGAGNYGYTF
CDR3nt: TGTGCCAGCAGTTCCGGGCCAGGGGCAGGCAACTATGGCTACACCTTC

d_gene: TRBD1
j_gene: TRBJ1-4
abundance: few
v_gene: TRBV23-1
CDR3aa: CARQGAANEKLFF
CDR3nt: TGCGCTCGACAGGGGGCTGCTAATGAAAAACTGTTTTTT